This T cell receptor beta chain was retrieved from a study of cytomegalovirus exposure and HLA in healthy donors. Amplification used 60 Vbeta primers and 13 Jbeta primers. Libraries were prepared by immunoSEQ multiplex PCR; TCRdb keeps only in-frame clonotypes and omits some of them. The data show 100,000 or so clones, 74% seen once. Study-wide points: CMV serostatus was the sole immune exposure information available.

Comment on this clone: Its target is not known.

CDR1 and CDR2 (germline): MNHEY, SMNVEV (reference sequence). CDR3 length: 14 residues. V was pared by 4 bases and J by 6 bases, with 15 bases between. Sequencing input: PBMCs. This clonotype was sampled from a human donor in good health. This sequence joins TRBV27 and TRBJ1-2, with D possibly matching TRBD1 (6 bases). CDR3 nucleotide sequence: TGTGCCAGCAGTTCGCCACCCTACAGGGATGGCTACACCTTC. Translating it yields CASSSPPYRDGYTF.